A single sample is the source of the 6 T cell receptor beta chains below, sequenced in a study of blood T cell repertoires in COVID-19. Method: immunoSEQ multiplex PCR; TCRdb's copy keeps in-frame clones and lacks some. The repertoire has 45,000 to 70,000 clones, roughly 82% of them found once; the top ten carry around a fifth. The sample comprised peripheral blood. The receptor set was obtained from an older woman with acute or convalescent COVID-19.

This clone was observed a handful of times. The chain is built from TRBV14 and TRBJ2-7; tentative D call: TRBD1 (6 bases). The CDR3 runs 13 residues. V lost 4 bases and J 5 bases, leaving 12 bases between the germline ends. Germline V gene lookup returns CDR1 SGHDN and CDR2 FVKESK. The CDR3: CASSRGQSDEQYF. CDR3 nucleotide sequence: TGTGCCAGCAGCCGCGGACAGAGTGACGAGCAGTACTTC.

The chain couples TRBV7-2 to TRBJ2-5; possible D gene TRBD1, 5 bases. V was trimmed by 4 bases and J by 1 base, leaving 7 bases between them. Germline CDR1 reads SGHTA; CDR2 reads FQGNSA. This CDR3 is built from 13 residues. The CDR3 coding sequence is TGTGCCAGCAGCTCCAGGGTCCAAGAGACCCAGTACTTC. Encoded protein: CASSSRVQETQYF.

CDR3 protein: CASSLRGDGEAQHF. The CDR3 coding sequence is TGTGCCAGCTCACTACGTGGGGACGGGGAGGCCCAGCATTTT. This sequence joins TRBV18 and TRBJ1-5, with D possibly TRBD1 on 5 matching bases. Germline CDR1 is KGHSH and CDR2 is LQKENI. The CDR3 contains 14 residues. Trimming pared 4 bases from V and 11 bases from J, leaving 18 bases between.

This clone was detected only once. The chain recombines TRBV19 with TRBJ2-3; 7 bases line up with TRBD2. Germline trimming cut 5 bases from V and 2 bases from J; bases unmatched to any gene: 7. The CDR3 totals 15 residues. The germline V gene encodes CDR1 LNHDA and CDR2 SQIVND (reference sequence). CDR3 residues: CASSPDGRDTDTQYF. CDR3 DNA sequence: TGTGCCAGTAGTCCCGATGGGAGGGACACAGATACGCAGTATTTT. The variable domain in full, completed from reference TRBV19 and TRBJ2-3, reads DGGITQSPKYLFRKEGQNVTLSCEQNLNHDAMYWYRQDPGQGLRLIYYSQIVNDFQKGDIAEGYSVSREKKESFPLTVTSAQKNPTAFYLCASSPDGRDTDTQYFGPGTRLTVL.

The V and J genes are TRBV5-4 and TRBJ1-1, with D possibly matching TRBD1 (6 bases). Trimming cost V 3 bases and J 11 bases, with 17 bases left between them. The CDR3 sequence is 13 residues long. Germline V lookup: CDR1 SGHNT, CDR2 YYREEE (reference sequence). The CDR3 bases are TGTGCCAGCAGCTCACGACAGGCAAATAGGGCTTTCTTT. Translating it yields CASSSRQANRAFF. The full variable domain, in which reference TRBV5-4 and TRBJ1-1 provide the parts outside the CDR3, is ETGVTQSPTHLIKTRGQQVTLRCSSQSGHNTVSWYQQALGQGPQFIFQYYREEENGRGNFPPRFSGLQFPNYSSELNVNALELDDSALYLCASSSRQANRAFFGQGTRLTVV.

The V call is TRBV30, the J call TRBJ1-2; no clear D. This CDR3 has 14 amino acids. The germline CDR1 and CDR2 sequences are GTSNPN and SVGIG (reference sequence). V lost 4 bases and J 0 bases, leaving 12 bases between the germline ends. CDR3 sequence: CAWNRGLANYGYTF. The DNA for the CDR3 is TGTGCCTGGAATCGCGGCCTGGCTAACTATGGCTACACCTTC.